This T cell receptor beta chain stems from a study of CD8+CD57+ T cells in acquired aplastic anemia. In the study overall: DNA per sorted CD4+ or CD8+ sample ranged roughly 0.17 to 27.4 ug, averaging 3.2 ug.

This clonotype was counted only a few times. Its antigen is still unknown. The use of genomic DNA as template underpinned the TCR beta VDJ and CDR3 profiling. TCRdb recomputed calls from the reads with MiXCR, one row per CDR3 protein. The data show roughly 180,000 distinct CDR3 sequences, around half seen once. Study-wide results and limits: With respect to CD8+ Simpson's diversity, patients and controls did not differ significantly.

V was clipped by 4 bases and J by 3 bases; unmatched bases: 3. The length of the CDR3 is 15 residues. Germline assignment: CDR1 ENHRY and CDR2 SYGVKD. This rearrangement joins TRBV10-3 to TRBJ2-3; 11 nucleotides agree with TRBD2. Sequencing input: sorted CD4+, CD8+, or CD8+CD57+ T cells (not recorded which) from PBMCs. The TCR sequence derives from a human donor in good health. The DNA of the CDR3 is TGTGCCATCAGTGTAGCGGGGGGGCTTACAGATACGCAGTATTTT. Protein sequence: CAISVAGGLTDTQYF.